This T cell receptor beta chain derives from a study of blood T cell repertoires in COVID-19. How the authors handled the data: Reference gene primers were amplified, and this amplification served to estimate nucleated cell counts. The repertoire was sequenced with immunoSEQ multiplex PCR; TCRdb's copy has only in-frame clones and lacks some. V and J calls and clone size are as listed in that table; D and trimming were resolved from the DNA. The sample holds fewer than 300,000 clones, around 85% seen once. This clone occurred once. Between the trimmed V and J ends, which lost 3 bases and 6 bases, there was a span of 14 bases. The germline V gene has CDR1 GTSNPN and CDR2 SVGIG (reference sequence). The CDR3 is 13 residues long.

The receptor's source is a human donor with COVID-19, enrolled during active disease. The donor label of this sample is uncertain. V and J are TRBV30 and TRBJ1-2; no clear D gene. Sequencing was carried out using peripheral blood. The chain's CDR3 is CAWSATALNGYTF. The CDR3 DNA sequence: TGTGCCTGGAGCGCCACAGCCTTGAATGGCTACACCTTC.